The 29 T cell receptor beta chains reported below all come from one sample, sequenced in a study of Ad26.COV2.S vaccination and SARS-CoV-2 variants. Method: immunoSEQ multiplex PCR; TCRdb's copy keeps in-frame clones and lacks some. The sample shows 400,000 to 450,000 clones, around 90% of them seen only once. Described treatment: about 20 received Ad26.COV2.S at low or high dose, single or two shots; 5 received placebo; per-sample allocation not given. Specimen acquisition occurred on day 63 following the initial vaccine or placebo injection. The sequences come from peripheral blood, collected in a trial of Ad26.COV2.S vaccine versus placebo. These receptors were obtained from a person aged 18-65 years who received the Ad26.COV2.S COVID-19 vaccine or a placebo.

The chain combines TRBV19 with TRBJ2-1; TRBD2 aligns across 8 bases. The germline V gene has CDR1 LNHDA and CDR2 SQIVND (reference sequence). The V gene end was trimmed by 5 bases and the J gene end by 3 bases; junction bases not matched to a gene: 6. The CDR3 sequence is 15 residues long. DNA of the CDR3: TGTGCCAGTAGTTTCAGACTAGCGAGCTACAATGAGCAGTTCTTC. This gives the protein CASSFRLASYNEQFF.

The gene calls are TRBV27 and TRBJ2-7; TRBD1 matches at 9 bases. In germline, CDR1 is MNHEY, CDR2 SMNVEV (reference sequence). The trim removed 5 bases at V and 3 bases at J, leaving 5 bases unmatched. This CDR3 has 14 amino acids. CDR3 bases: TGTGCCAGCAGTAAACGGACAGGGGACTACGAGCAGTACTTC. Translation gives CASSKRTGDYEQYF.

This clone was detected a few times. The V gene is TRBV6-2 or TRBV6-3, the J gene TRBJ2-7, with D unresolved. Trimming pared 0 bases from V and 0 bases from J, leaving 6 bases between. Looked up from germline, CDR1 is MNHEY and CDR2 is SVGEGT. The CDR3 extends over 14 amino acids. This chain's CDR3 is CASSYSSFSYEQYF. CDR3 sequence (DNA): TGTGCCAGCAGTTACTCGAGCTTCTCCTACGAGCAGTACTTC.

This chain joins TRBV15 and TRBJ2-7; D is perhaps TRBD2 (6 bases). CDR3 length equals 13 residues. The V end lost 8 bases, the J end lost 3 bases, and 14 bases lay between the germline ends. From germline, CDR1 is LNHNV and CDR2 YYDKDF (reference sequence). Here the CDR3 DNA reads TGTGCCACCGGAGGGCTGGGCGTCTACGAGCAGTACTTC. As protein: CATGGLGVYEQYF. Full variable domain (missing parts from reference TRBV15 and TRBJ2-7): DAMVIQNPRYQVTQFGKPVTLSCSQTLNHNVMYWYQQKSSQAPKLLFHYYDKDFNNEADTPDNFQSRRPNTSFCFLDIRSPGLGDTAMYLCATGGLGVYEQYFGPGTRLTVT.

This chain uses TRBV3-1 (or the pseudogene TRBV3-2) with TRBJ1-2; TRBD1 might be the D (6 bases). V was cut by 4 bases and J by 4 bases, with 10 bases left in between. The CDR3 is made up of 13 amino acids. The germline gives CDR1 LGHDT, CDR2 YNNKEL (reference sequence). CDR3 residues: CASSPTGPYGYTF. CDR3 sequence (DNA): TGTGCCAGCAGCCCGACAGGTCCCTATGGCTACACCTTC.

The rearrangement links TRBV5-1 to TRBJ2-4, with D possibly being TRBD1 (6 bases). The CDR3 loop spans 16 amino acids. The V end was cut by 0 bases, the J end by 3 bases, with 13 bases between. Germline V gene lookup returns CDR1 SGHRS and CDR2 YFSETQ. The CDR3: CASSLARGGLKNIQYF. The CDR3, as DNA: TGCGCCAGCAGCTTGGCCCGTGGGGGCCTCAAAAACATTCAGTACTTC.

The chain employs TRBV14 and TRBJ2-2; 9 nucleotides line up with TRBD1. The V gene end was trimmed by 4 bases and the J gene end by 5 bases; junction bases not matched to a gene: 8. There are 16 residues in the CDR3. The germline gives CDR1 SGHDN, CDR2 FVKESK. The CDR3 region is CASSPRTGARTGELFF. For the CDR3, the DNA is TGTGCCAGCAGCCCTCGGACAGGGGCTAGGACCGGGGAGCTGTTTTTT.

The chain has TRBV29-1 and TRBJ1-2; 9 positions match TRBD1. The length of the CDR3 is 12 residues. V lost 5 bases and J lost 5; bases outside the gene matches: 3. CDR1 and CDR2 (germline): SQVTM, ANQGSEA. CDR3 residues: CSVRDRVYGYTF. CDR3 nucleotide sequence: TGCAGCGTTCGGGACAGGGTATATGGCTACACCTTC.

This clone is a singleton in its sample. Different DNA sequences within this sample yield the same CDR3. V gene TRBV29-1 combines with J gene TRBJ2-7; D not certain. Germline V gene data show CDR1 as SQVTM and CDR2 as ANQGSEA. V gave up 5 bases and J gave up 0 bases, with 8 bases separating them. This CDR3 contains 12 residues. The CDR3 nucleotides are TGCAGCGTTTTAGGTAGCTCCTACGAGCAGTACTTC. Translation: CSVLGSSYEQYF.

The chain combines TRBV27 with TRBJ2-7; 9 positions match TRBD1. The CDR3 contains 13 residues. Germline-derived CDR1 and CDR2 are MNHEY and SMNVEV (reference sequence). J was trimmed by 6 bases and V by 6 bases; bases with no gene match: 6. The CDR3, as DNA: TGTGCCAGCAGCATCGGACAGGGGCCCGAGCAGTACTTC. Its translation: CASSIGQGPEQYF.

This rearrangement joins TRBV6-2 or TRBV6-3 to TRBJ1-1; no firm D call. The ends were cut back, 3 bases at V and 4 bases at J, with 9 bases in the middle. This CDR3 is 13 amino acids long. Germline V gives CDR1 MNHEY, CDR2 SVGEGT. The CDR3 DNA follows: TGTGCCAGCAGTTATCGTGTTCTCACTGAAGCTTTCTTT. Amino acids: CASSYRVLTEAFF.

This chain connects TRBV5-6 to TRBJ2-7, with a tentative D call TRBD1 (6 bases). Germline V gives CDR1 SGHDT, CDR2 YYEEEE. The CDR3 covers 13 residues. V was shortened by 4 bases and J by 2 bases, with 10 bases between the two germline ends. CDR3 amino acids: CASSPRGPYEQYF. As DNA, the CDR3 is TGTGCCAGCAGCCCCAGGGGCCCCTACGAGCAGTACTTC.

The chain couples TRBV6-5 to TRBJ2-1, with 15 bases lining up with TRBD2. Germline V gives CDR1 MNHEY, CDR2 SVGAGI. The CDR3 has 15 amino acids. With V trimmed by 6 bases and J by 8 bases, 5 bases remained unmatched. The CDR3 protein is CASRWTSGRADEQFF. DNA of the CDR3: TGTGCCAGCAGGTGGACTAGCGGGAGGGCGGATGAGCAGTTCTTC.

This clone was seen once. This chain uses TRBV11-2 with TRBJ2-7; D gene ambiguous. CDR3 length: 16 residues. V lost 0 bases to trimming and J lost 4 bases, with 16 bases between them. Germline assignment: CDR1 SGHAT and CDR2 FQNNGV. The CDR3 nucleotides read TGTGCCAGCAGCTTAGATCTGTTCGACAAAGGTTACGAGCAGTACTTC. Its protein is CASSLDLFDKGYEQYF.

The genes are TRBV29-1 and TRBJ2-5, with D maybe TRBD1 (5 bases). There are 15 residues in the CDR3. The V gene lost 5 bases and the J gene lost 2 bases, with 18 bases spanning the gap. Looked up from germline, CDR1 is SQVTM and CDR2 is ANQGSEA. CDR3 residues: CSVRSQGMGQETQYF. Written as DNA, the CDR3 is TGCAGCGTTCGGTCCCAGGGAATGGGACAAGAGACCCAGTACTTC.

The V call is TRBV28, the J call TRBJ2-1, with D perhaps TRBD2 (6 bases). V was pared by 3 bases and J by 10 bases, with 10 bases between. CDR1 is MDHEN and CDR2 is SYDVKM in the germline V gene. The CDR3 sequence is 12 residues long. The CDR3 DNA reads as TGTGCCAGCAGTTTGGTGGAGGGGGAGCAGTTCTTC. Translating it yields CASSLVEGEQFF.

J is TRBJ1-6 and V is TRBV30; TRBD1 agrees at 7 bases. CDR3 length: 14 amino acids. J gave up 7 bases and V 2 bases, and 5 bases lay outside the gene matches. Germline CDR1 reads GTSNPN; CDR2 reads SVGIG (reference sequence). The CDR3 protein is CAWSSQGGNSPLHF. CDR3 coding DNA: TGTGCCTGGAGTTCCCAGGGGGGCAATTCACCCCTCCACTTT.

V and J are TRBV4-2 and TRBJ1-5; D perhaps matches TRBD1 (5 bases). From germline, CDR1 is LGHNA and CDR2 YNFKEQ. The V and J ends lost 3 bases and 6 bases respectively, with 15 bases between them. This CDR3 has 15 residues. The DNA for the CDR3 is TGTGCCAGCAGCCACGGGGAGGGAAGGGGTCAGCCCCAGCATTTT. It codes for CASSHGEGRGQPQHF.

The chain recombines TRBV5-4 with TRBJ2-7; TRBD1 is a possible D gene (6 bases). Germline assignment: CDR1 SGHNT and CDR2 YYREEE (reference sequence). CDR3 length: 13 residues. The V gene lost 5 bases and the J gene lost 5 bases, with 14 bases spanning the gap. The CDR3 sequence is CASSLTGYDEQYF. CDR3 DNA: TGTGCCAGCAGTCTTACAGGGTACGACGAGCAGTACTTC. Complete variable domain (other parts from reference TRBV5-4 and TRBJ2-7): ETGVTQSPTHLIKTRGQQVTLRCSSQSGHNTVSWYQQALGQGPQFIFQYYREEENGRGNFPPRFSGLQFPNYSSELNVNALELDDSALYLCASSLTGYDEQYFGPGTRLTVT.

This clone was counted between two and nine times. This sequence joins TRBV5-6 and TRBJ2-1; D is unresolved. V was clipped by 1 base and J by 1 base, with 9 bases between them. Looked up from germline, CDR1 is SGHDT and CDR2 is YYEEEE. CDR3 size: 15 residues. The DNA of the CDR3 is TGTGCCAGCAGCTTGAGTCTTTATTCCTACAATGAGCAGTTCTTC. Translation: CASSLSLYSYNEQFF. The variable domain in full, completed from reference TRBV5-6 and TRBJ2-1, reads DAGVTQSPTHLIKTRGQQVTLRCSPKSGHDTVSWYQQALGQGPQFIFQYYEEEERQRGNFPDRFSGHQFPNYSSELNVNALLLGDSALYLCASSLSLYSYNEQFFGPGTRLTVL.

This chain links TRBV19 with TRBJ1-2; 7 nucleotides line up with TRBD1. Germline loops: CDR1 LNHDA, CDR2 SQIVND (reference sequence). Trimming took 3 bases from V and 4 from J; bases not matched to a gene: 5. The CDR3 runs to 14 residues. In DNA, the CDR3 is TGTGCCAGTAGTATCGACAGGGATGCCTATGGCTACACCTTC. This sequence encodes CASSIDRDAYGYTF.

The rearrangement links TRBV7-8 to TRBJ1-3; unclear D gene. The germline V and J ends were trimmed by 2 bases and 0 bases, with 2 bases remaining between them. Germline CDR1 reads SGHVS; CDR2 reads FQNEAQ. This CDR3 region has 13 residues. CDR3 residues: CASSLPSGNTIYF. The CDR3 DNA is TGTGCCAGCAGCTTACCCTCTGGAAACACCATATATTTT.

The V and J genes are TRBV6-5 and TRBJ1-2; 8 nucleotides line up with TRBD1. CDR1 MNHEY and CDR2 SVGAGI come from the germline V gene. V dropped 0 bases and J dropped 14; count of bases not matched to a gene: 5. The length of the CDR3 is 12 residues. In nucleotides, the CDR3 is TGTGCCAGCAGTTACTCGCAGGGGGCTGAGACCTTC. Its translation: CASSYSQGAETF.

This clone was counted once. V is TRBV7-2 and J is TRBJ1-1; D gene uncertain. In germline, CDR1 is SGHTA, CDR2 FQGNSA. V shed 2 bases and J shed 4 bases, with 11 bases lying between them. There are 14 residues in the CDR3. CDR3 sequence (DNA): TGTGCCAGCAGCTTAACATATAACCCCACTGAAGCTTTCTTT. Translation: CASSLTYNPTEAFF.

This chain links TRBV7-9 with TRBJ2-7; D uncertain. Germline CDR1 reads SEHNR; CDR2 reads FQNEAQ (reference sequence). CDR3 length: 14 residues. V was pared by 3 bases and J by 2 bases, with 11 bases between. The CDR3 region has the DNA TGTGCCAGCAGCTTTACGTACAGACCCTACGAGCAGTACTTC. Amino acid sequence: CASSFTYRPYEQYF.

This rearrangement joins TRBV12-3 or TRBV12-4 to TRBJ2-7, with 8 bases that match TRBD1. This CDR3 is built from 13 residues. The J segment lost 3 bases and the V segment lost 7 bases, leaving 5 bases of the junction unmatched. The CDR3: CASTADRVYEQYF. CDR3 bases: TGTGCCAGCACCGCGGACAGGGTCTACGAGCAGTACTTC.

Written as DNA, the CDR3 is TGTGCCAGCAGCCCAACAAACAGGGACTCCTACGAGCAGTACTTC. The encoded protein is CASSPTNRDSYEQYF. The J gene is TRBJ2-7, the V gene TRBV3-1 (or the pseudogene TRBV3-2), with D perhaps TRBD1 (6 bases). Trimming left V 4 bases short and J 0 bases short, with 13 bases between. Germline lookup yields CDR1 LGHDT and CDR2 YNNKEL (reference sequence). CDR3 length: 15 amino acids.

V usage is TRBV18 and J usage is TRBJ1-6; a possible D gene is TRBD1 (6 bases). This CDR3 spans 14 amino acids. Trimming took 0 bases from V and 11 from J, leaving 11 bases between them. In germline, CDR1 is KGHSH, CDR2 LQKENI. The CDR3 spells CASSPPGRGAPLHF. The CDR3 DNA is TGTGCCAGCTCACCACCGGGCAGGGGTGCACCCCTCCACTTT.

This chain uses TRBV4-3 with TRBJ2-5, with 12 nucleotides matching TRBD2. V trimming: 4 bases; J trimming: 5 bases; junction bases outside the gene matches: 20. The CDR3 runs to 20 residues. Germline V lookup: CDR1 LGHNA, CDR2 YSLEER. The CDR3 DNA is TGCGCCAGCAGCCTACCCTTTGAGGCTAGCGGGAGGGCCGAGGAGGAGACCCAGTACTTC. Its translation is CASSLPFEASGRAEEETQYF.